The clone carrying this TCR beta chain was seen only once. RNA totalling 0.5 to 1 ug underwent reverse transcription with random hexamers. The TCR beta CDR3 was amplified by immunoSEQ multiplex PCR across 54 Vbeta, 13 Jbeta. TCRdb re-analysed the immunoSEQ multiplex PCR reads in MiXCR, keeping a single row per CDR3 protein. Of 70,000 to 100,000 distinct CDR3 sequences detected, 80% to 95% appear once; the ten largest clones hold 0.25% to 0.4%. The sample comes from a study of CD8 T cells in Susac syndrome. Per the germline V gene, CDR1 is SGHNT and CDR2 is YYREEE (reference sequence). Trimming cost V 4 bases and J 5 bases, with 18 bases left between them. The CDR3 consists of 15 residues.

Sequences were obtained from CD8+ T cells from PBMCs. The V call is TRBV5-4, the J call TRBJ1-1; D ambiguous. This sequence was found in a human donor in good health. The CDR3 DNA reads as TGTGCCAGCAGCCCCCAGGAGAACGGTTTGACTGAAGCTTTCTTT. Translated: CASSPQENGLTEAFF.